Listed below are T cell receptor beta chains from one sample, sequenced in a study of Tregs in tolerant kidney transplant recipients. Assay: immunoSEQ multiplex PCR; the TCRdb copy retains only in-frame clones and omits some. The sample records about 240,000 clones, approximately 83% being singletons. Specimen: CD4+ T cells from blood. All receptors come from a human donor in good health. Both conserved end residues are part of each CDR3. The D gene is left open where the match is weak. Only part of the rows carry a size: once, few, many, or a class if the clone is expanded.

abundance	j_gene	v_gene	d_gene	len	CDR3aa	CDR3nt
-	TRBJ1-2	TRBV5-1	-	14	CASSQTRGQYGYTF	TGCGCCAGCAGCCAAACTAGGGGACAATATGGCTACACCTTC
-	TRBJ2-7	TRBV11-2	-	16	CASSLGDSAGGYEQYF	TGTGCCAGCAGCTTAGGGGACAGTGCGGGGGGCTACGAGCAGTACTTC
-	TRBJ2-1	TRBV7-7	TRBD2	17	CASSLTVLAGGNNEQFF	TGTGCCAGCAGCTTAACCGTACTAGCGGGAGGCAACAATGAGCAGTTCTTC
-	TRBJ2-1	TRBV18	-	14	CASSLGPLYNEQFF	TGTGCCAGCTCATTGGGACCCTTGTACAATGAGCAGTTCTTC
-	TRBJ2-7	TRBV18	-	13	CASSKSPENEQYF	TGTGCCAGCTCAAAGTCTCCCGAGAACGAGCAGTACTTC
-	TRBJ1-1	TRBV6-1	-	14	CASSEGGPNTEAFF	TGTGCCAGCAGTGAAGGGGGGCCGAACACTGAAGCTTTCTTT
-	TRBJ2-7	TRBV11-3	-	11	CASSFGDEQYF	TGTGCCAGCAGCTTCGGGGACGAGCAGTACTTC
-	TRBJ1-5	TRBV6-1	-	15	CASSENRVGLQPQHF	TGTGCCAGCAGTGAAAACAGGGTAGGGTTACAGCCCCAGCATTTT
few	TRBJ1-2	TRBV7-6	-	14	CASSLQTGNYGYTF	TGTGCCAGCAGCTTACAAACAGGGAACTATGGCTACACCTTC
-	TRBJ2-1	TRBV18	TRBD1	14	CASSPGTGHNEQFF	TGTGCCAGCTCACCCGGGACAGGTCACAATGAGCAGTTCTTC
-	TRBJ2-4	TRBV5-4	TRBD1	16	CASSPLLGQGINIQYF	TGTGCCAGCAGCCCCCTACTGGGACAGGGGATAAACATTCAGTACTTC
-	TRBJ1-2	TRBV2	TRBD1	12	CASRKGAGGYTF	TGTGCCAGCAGAAAGGGGGCTGGAGGCTACACCTTC
-	TRBJ2-7	TRBV5-5	-	17	CASSLASGTGNLASLYF	TGTGCCAGCAGCTTGGCCTCTGGTACAGGCAATTTAGCGAGTCTGTACTTC
-	TRBJ2-1	TRBV11-3	-	13	CASSLAQYNEQFF	TGTGCCAGCAGCTTAGCACAGTACAATGAGCAGTTCTTC